These 23 T cell receptor beta chains were sequenced from one sample in a study of T-cell reconstitution after alpha-beta-depleted transplantation in children. The TCRbeta library was prepared with unique molecular identifiers. TCRdb re-analysed the PCR reads in MiXCR, keeping a single row per CDR3 protein. The sample lists about 310,000 distinct CDR3 sequences; about a quarter were seen once. This specimen consisted of PBMCs, mostly from graft donor cells, obtained 180 days after TCRalphabeta/CD19-depleted stem cell transplant. The receptors shown here come from a male patient younger than 18 who had a stem cell transplant for acute lymphoblastic leukemia, so the T cells may come from the graft donor.

This clonotype was seen a handful of times. The chain combines TRBV14 with TRBJ1-5; 10 bases line up with TRBD1. This CDR3 region has 13 residues. V was clipped by 0 bases and J by 12 bases; unmatched bases: 2. Germline V gene sequence: CDR1 SGHDN, CDR2 FVKESK. CDR3 loop: CASSQEGTGDQHF. CDR3 bases: TGTGCCAGCAGCCAAGAAGGGACAGGGGACCAGCATTTT.

This clonotype has a count of ten or more. This chain uses TRBV4-2 with TRBJ1-3; TRBD1 agrees at 8 bases. Germline trimming cut 2 bases from V and 4 bases from J; bases unmatched to any gene: 4. Germline-derived CDR1 and CDR2 are LGHNA and YNFKEQ. This CDR3 is 15 amino acids long. The CDR3, as DNA: TGTGCCAGCAGCCAATCGACAGGGGTCGGAAACACCATATATTTT. It specifies CASSQSTGVGNTIYF.

This clonotype has more than one count but fewer than ten. The V gene is TRBV4-1, the J gene TRBJ1-1; D uncertain. The CDR3 covers 13 residues. The germline V and J ends were trimmed by 1 base and 4 bases, with 7 bases remaining between them. The V gene's germline CDR1 is MGHRA and CDR2 YSYEKL. As DNA, the CDR3 is TGCGCCAGCAGCCAAGCGGACCGCACTGAAGCTTTCTTT. As protein: CASSQADRTEAFF.

This sequence joins TRBV18 and TRBJ2-7; TRBD1 matches at 9 bases. The CDR3 contains 17 residues. The V gene end was trimmed by 1 base and the J gene end by 3 bases; junction bases not matched to a gene: 10. Germline V gene lookup returns CDR1 KGHSH and CDR2 LQKENI. CDR3 nucleotides: TGTGCCAGCTCACCACGACAGGGGGAGGCGTCCGGCTACGAGCAGTACTTC. Amino acids: CASSPRQGEASGYEQYF.

This rearrangement joins TRBV12-3 or TRBV12-4 to TRBJ2-6; 8 bases fit TRBD1. The CDR3 contains 17 residues. After removal of 7 bases from V and 2 bases from J, the junction contained 10 bases not matched to a gene. The CDR3 bases are TGTGCCAGCATAGCCGGGACAGGTTACGCTGGGGCCAACGTCCTGACTTTC. It codes for CASIAGTGYAGANVLTF.

V gene TRBV6-5 combines with J gene TRBJ1-1; D is undetermined. The CDR3 spans 15 residues. The germline V gene has CDR1 MNHEY and CDR2 SVGAGI. V lost 2 bases and J lost 3, with 13 bases in between. The CDR3 sequence: CASSYLTVGDTEAFF. The CDR3 DNA reads as TGTGCCAGCAGTTACCTGACTGTTGGAGACACTGAAGCTTTCTTT.

This clonotype occurred a few times. The chain couples TRBV11-2 to TRBJ2-7, with D tentatively TRBD1 (6 bases). This CDR3 spans 15 amino acids. V was pared by 3 bases and J by 0 bases, with 12 bases between. The germline V gene has CDR1 SGHAT and CDR2 FQNNGV. CDR3 sequence (DNA): TGTGCCAGCAGCTTTGGGGGCCCATTCTCCTACGAGCAGTACTTC. It codes for CASSFGGPFSYEQYF.

Ten or more counts support this clonotype. V gene TRBV7-8 combines with J gene TRBJ2-3; TRBD2 is a possible D gene (5 bases). This CDR3 has 13 amino acids. V was trimmed by 1 base and J by 6 bases, leaving 8 bases between them. The germline CDR1 and CDR2 sequences are SGHVS and FQNEAQ. The CDR3 reads CASSLGTPDTQYF. Written as DNA, the CDR3 is TGTGCCAGCAGCTTAGGGACTCCGGATACGCAGTATTTT. Filled out from reference TRBV7-8 and TRBJ2-3, the complete variable domain reads GAGVSQSPRYKVAKRGQDVALRCDPISGHVSLFWYQQALGQGPEFLTYFQNEAQLDKSGLPSDRFFAERPEGSVSTLKIQRTQQEDSAVYLCASSLGTPDTQYFGPGTRLTVL.

The sample holds many counts of this clonotype. The chain has TRBV12-3 or TRBV12-4 and TRBJ1-5, with a weak D call TRBD1 (5 bases). The CDR3 loop spans 15 amino acids. The V end lost 4 bases, the J end lost 2 bases, and 12 bases lay between the germline ends. CDR3 protein: CASSSHRRGNQPQHF. The DNA for the CDR3 is TGTGCCAGCAGTTCCCACAGGCGGGGCAATCAGCCCCAGCATTTT.

This clonotype was counted a few times. The J gene is TRBJ2-3, the V gene TRBV6-1; 7 bases are a match to TRBD2. The J segment lost 6 bases and the V segment lost 2 bases, leaving 8 bases of the junction unmatched. CDR1 and CDR2 (germline): MNHNS, SASEGT. This CDR3 region has 15 residues. The DNA of the CDR3 is TGTGCCAGCAGTGAACTGGGTGGGGGGGACGATACGCAGTATTTT. Translating it yields CASSELGGGDDTQYF.

This clonotype has only a few counts. The chain combines TRBV6-5 with TRBJ1-4; D not certain. This CDR3 region has 14 residues. With 3 bases removed from V and 4 bases from J, the gap between germline ends came to 9 bases. Germline CDR1 reads MNHEY; CDR2 reads SVGAGI. The CDR3 protein is CASSYRQFNEKLFF. CDR3 DNA sequence: TGTGCCAGCAGTTATCGGCAGTTTAATGAAAAACTGTTTTTT.

This clonotype was counted between two and nine times. The V gene is TRBV20-1, the J gene TRBJ2-7, with D possibly matching TRBD2 (6 bases). CDR3 length: 13 residues. Germline loops: CDR1 DFQATT, CDR2 SNEGSKA (reference sequence). Trimming left V 3 bases short and J 2 bases short, with 11 bases between. The CDR3 region is CSARGEVAYEQYF. CDR3 coding DNA: TGCAGTGCTAGGGGGGAGGTCGCCTACGAGCAGTACTTC.

This chain joins TRBV13 and TRBJ2-7; TRBD1 aligns across 7 bases. V was clipped by 5 bases and J by 5 bases; unmatched bases: 18. The CDR3 covers 17 residues. Germline V gene sequence: CDR1 PRHDT, CDR2 FYEKMQ (reference sequence). The CDR3 is CASSSSQYRGALDEQYF. CDR3 DNA sequence: TGTGCCAGCAGCAGCAGTCAGTACAGGGGAGCTTTGGACGAGCAGTACTTC.

This clonotype was seen at least ten times. The V call is TRBV4-1, the J call TRBJ2-5; no reliable D call. Trimming removed 1 base at V and 4 bases at J, with 16 bases between. The CDR3 has 16 residues. Germline assignment: CDR1 MGHRA and CDR2 YSYEKL. The CDR3 DNA reads TGCGCCAGCAGCCAAGGAGCGTCCCTCCTCGGAGAGACCCAGTACTTC. It encodes CASSQGASLLGETQYF.

The chain's CDR3 is CATSHRGETQYF. For the CDR3, the DNA is TGTGCCACCAGCCACAGGGGAGAGACCCAGTACTTC. This chain joins TRBV15 and TRBJ2-5; 7 bases agree with TRBD1. Germline V CDR1 and CDR2: LNHNV, YYDKDF (reference sequence). This CDR3 spans 12 amino acids. J lost 4 bases, V lost 5 bases, and 1 base had no gene match.

The genes are TRBV12-3 or TRBV12-4 and TRBJ2-2; D is uncertain. V lost 5 bases to trimming and J lost 7 bases, with 17 bases between them. The CDR3 extends over 15 amino acids. The CDR3 loop reads CASSDPLGLDGELFF. The CDR3 DNA reads as TGTGCCAGCAGTGATCCCCTCGGATTGGACGGGGAGCTGTTTTTT.

This clonotype has just a few counts. The genes are TRBV7-9 and TRBJ2-7; the match to TRBD1 covers 9 bases. J lost 10 bases, V lost 0 bases, and 7 bases had no gene match. The germline gives CDR1 SEHNR, CDR2 FQNEAQ (reference sequence). The CDR3 contains 14 residues. As DNA, the CDR3 is TGTGCCAGCAGCTTAGCAGGGGGACAGGGCCTTCAGTACTTC. Protein: CASSLAGGQGLQYF.

This clonotype has just a few counts. The chain is built from TRBV15 and TRBJ2-2, with TRBD2 matching 9 bases. The CDR3 extends over 18 amino acids. Germline CDR1 reads LNHNV; CDR2 reads YYDKDF (reference sequence). V shed 0 bases, J shed 6 bases, and the junction held 11 bases outside the gene matches. As DNA, the CDR3 is TGTGCCACCAGCAGAGAGGGGGTAGCGGGAGTAGTATCCGGGGAGCTGTTTTTT. Protein sequence: CATSREGVAGVVSGELFF.

V gene TRBV12-3 or TRBV12-4 combines with J gene TRBJ1-1; no definite D call. V was trimmed by 5 bases and J by 1 base, leaving 11 bases between them. The CDR3 spans 14 residues. The CDR3 DNA is TGTGCCAGCAGTCCACAGTTACCGAACACTGAAGCTTTCTTT. This encodes CASSPQLPNTEAFF.

J is TRBJ2-1 and V is TRBV4-1; 8 positions match TRBD2. The V and J ends lost 0 bases and 11 bases, in that order; junction bases with no gene match: 15. Germline CDR1 and CDR2: MGHRA and YSYEKL. This CDR3 has 17 amino acids. Here the CDR3 reads CASSQDRMGTRAMKQFF. For the CDR3, the DNA is TGCGCCAGCAGCCAAGATCGGATGGGGACTAGAGCAATGAAGCAGTTCTTC.

This clonotype has just a few counts. V usage is TRBV10-3 and J usage is TRBJ2-5; unclear D gene. Germline lookup yields CDR1 ENHRY and CDR2 SYGVKD. The CDR3 consists of 13 residues. V was cut by 7 bases and J by 5 bases, with 14 bases left in between. The CDR3 loop reads CAITSGRRETQYF. DNA of the CDR3: TGTGCCATCACATCCGGGCGCCGGGAGACCCAGTACTTC.

The chain has TRBV24-1 and TRBJ2-5, with 8 bases aligning to TRBD2. CDR1 and CDR2 from the germline V gene are KGHDR and SFDVKD. This CDR3 contains 15 residues. The V segment lost 0 bases and the J segment 4 bases; nucleotides outside the gene matches: 3. CDR3 amino acids: CATSDLGLAGETQYF. CDR3 DNA sequence: TGTGCCACCAGTGATTTGGGACTAGCTGGAGAGACCCAGTACTTC.

The J gene is TRBJ2-3, the V gene TRBV9; no clear D. This CDR3 contains 15 residues. The germline V and J ends were trimmed by 0 bases and 3 bases, with 11 bases remaining between them. Germline values: CDR1 SGDLS, CDR2 YYNGEE. In DNA, the CDR3 is TGTGCCAGCAGCGTAGGTCCCCTAGAGACAGATACGCAGTATTTT. Its translation is CASSVGPLETDTQYF.